Following are 27 T cell receptor beta chains from one sample sequenced in a study of beta chain features in type 1 diabetes. Findings of the study overall: There was a moderate but significant shortening of TCRB CDR3s in all four CD4+ subsets of Type 1 diabetes patients.

The whole isolated RNA underwent reverse transcription, so sequencing captured expressed TCRB transcripts. Clones were read by immunoSEQ multiplex PCR, and TCRdb kept only the in-frame ones, dropping some. Here the sample spans 150,000 to 200,000 clones, 63% being singletons. These receptors' targets are unknown. Sample: naive CD4+ T cells from blood. All receptors derive from a young man with type 1 diabetes.

The chain carries TRBV9 and TRBJ2-3, with D unresolved. Germline CDR1 and CDR2: SGDLS and YYNGEE. This CDR3 comprises 13 residues. Trimming stripped 2 bases from V and 3 bases from J, with 7 bases between. CDR3: CASSVQVTDTQYF. DNA for the CDR3: TGTGCCAGCAGCGTTCAGGTGACAGATACGCAGTATTTT.

This clone has a handful of counts. CDR3 region: CSVIRDEAFF. The DNA for the CDR3 is TGCAGCGTTATCCGGGATGAAGCTTTCTTT. The genes are TRBV29-1 and TRBJ1-1; D not resolved. Germline CDR1 is SQVTM and CDR2 is ANQGSEA. V lost 5 bases and J lost 7, with 8 bases in between. CDR3 length: 10 residues.

This clone was counted only a few times. This chain links TRBV2 with TRBJ2-4, with unresolved D. CDR1 and CDR2 (germline): SNHLY, FYNNEI. The CDR3 contains 13 residues. V dropped 1 base and J dropped 9 bases, with 10 bases sitting between them. CDR3 in amino acids: CASSEVPESIQYF. The CDR3 nucleotides read TGTGCCAGCAGTGAAGTCCCAGAGAGCATTCAGTACTTC.

This chain connects TRBV20-1 to TRBJ2-5; D may be TRBD1 (6 bases). Per germline, CDR1 DFQATT and CDR2 SNEGSKA (reference sequence). This CDR3 region has 11 residues. This CDR3 is CTYQGQETQYF. CDR3 coding DNA: TGCACCTATCAGGGGCAAGAGACCCAGTACTTC.

The rearrangement uses TRBV13 and TRBJ2-4; D assignment may be TRBD1 or TRBD2 (5 bases each). Germline CDR1 and CDR2: PRHDT and FYEKMQ (reference sequence). This CDR3 is built from 15 residues. Trimming took off 5 bases at V and 2 bases at J, with 13 bases between the two ends. The CDR3 sequence is CASSATRETKNIQYF. CDR3 sequence (DNA): TGTGCCAGCAGCGCGACCAGGGAGACCAAAAACATTCAGTACTTC.

Here the CDR3 reads CASSVRVRIRLTIYF. CDR3 DNA: TGTGCCAGCAGCGTAAGGGTCAGGATCCGGCTGACCATATATTTT. The chain carries TRBV9 and TRBJ1-3; the D is unclear. V lost 1 base, J lost 10 bases, and 18 bases lay in between. Germline V CDR1 and CDR2: SGDLS, YYNGEE. This CDR3 comprises 15 residues.

Here the CDR3 reads CASRLDRGEETQYF. Here the CDR3 DNA reads TGTGCCAGCAGACTAGACAGGGGCGAAGAGACCCAGTACTTC. The rearrangement uses TRBV7-2 and TRBJ2-5; 8 positions agree with TRBD1. V shed 6 bases and J 3 bases; nucleotides not matched to a gene: 6. The germline CDR1 and CDR2 sequences are SGHTA and FQGNSA. CDR3 length equals 14 residues.

The chain joins TRBV7-2 to TRBJ2-7, with 7 bases matching TRBD2. The ends lost 5 bases at V and 3 bases at J; junction bases unmatched: 10. CDR3 length equals 15 residues. Per the germline V gene, CDR1 is SGHTA and CDR2 is FQGNSA. CDR3 amino acids: CASSLRASGNYEQYF. The CDR3 DNA reads as TGTGCCAGCAGCCTTCGGGCTAGCGGAAACTACGAGCAGTACTTC.

In its sample, this clone was seen a few times. The gene calls are TRBV7-2 and TRBJ2-1; TRBD2 matches at 7 bases. The V and J ends lost 3 bases and 7 bases, in that order; junction bases with no gene match: 9. The germline V gene encodes CDR1 SGHTA and CDR2 FQGNSA. This CDR3 contains 15 residues. In nucleotides, the CDR3 is TGTGCCAGCAGCTTGACGGGGGGATTACCTAATGAGCAGTTCTTC. Its protein is CASSLTGGLPNEQFF.

The chain couples TRBV7-2 to TRBJ2-5; 12 bases align to TRBD2. There are 16 residues in the CDR3. The germline gives CDR1 SGHTA, CDR2 FQGNSA. V trimming: 4 bases; J trimming: 5 bases; junction bases outside the gene matches: 8. In DNA, the CDR3 is TGTGCCAGCAGCTCCAGGACTAGCGGGGTCGGCGAGACCCAGTACTTC. It yields the protein CASSSRTSGVGETQYF.

The chain employs TRBV30 and TRBJ2-7; D remains unclear. With 1 base removed from V and 5 bases from J, the gap between germline ends came to 12 bases. Germline CDR1 and CDR2: GTSNPN and SVGIG (reference sequence). CDR3 length equals 13 residues. DNA for the CDR3: TGTGCCTGGAGTGCCGTAAAGGAACACGAGCAGTACTTC. It translates to CAWSAVKEHEQYF.

This clone was counted a few times. V and J are TRBV29-1 and TRBJ2-5; D unclear. CDR1 SQVTM and CDR2 ANQGSEA come from the germline V gene. CDR3 length equals 12 residues. Between the trimmed V and J ends, which lost 4 bases and 0 bases, there was a span of 6 bases. CDR3 protein: CSVGWNQETQYF. In DNA, the CDR3 is TGCAGCGTTGGATGGAACCAAGAGACCCAGTACTTC.

This clone was counted between two and nine times. This chain links TRBV27 with TRBJ2-3; D is uncertain. The germline CDR1 and CDR2 sequences are MNHEY and SMNVEV (reference sequence). Trimming took off 3 bases at V and 0 bases at J, with 10 bases between the two ends. There are 15 residues in the CDR3. The CDR3 reads CASSFSHPSTDTQYF. DNA for the CDR3: TGTGCCAGCAGTTTCTCGCACCCTAGCACAGATACGCAGTATTTT.

This clone was counted only a few times. The chain links TRBV29-1 to TRBJ2-3; a weak D match, TRBD2 (8 bases). V was cut by 7 bases and J by 2 bases, with 13 bases left in between. CDR1 and CDR2 from the germline V gene are SQVTM and ANQGSEA. The CDR3 is 13 residues long. The CDR3 protein is CSGREGATDTQYF. The CDR3 DNA follows: TGCAGCGGCCGGGAGGGGGCCACAGATACGCAGTATTTT.

The rearrangement links TRBV7-9 to TRBJ2-4, with D perhaps matching TRBD1 (6 bases). The CDR3 loop spans 14 amino acids. V lost 1 base and J 3 bases, leaving 7 bases between the germline ends. CDR1 and CDR2 (germline): SEHNR, FQNEAQ (reference sequence). CDR3 amino acids: CASSLGTDKNIQYF. For the CDR3, the DNA is TGTGCCAGCAGCTTAGGGACAGACAAAAACATTCAGTACTTC. Using reference TRBV7-9 and TRBJ2-4 for the parts outside the CDR3, the full variable domain is DTGVSQNPRHKITKRGQNVTFRCDPISEHNRLYWYRQTLGQGPEFLTYFQNEAQLEKSRLLSDRFSAERPKGSFSTLEIQRTEQGDSAMYLCASSLGTDKNIQYFGAGTRLSVL.

This clone was recorded a few times. V is TRBV30 and J is TRBJ1-2; 7 nucleotides agree with TRBD1. V was pared by 5 bases and J by 3 bases, with 6 bases of the junction left unmatched. Germline CDR1 is GTSNPN and CDR2 is SVGIG (reference sequence). The CDR3 is made up of 13 amino acids. The CDR3 is CAWVGQADYGYTF. The CDR3 region has the DNA TGTGCCTGGGTTGGACAGGCTGACTATGGCTACACCTTC.

The CDR3 spells CSVSGTTYEQYF. Written as DNA, the CDR3 is TGCAGCGTTAGCGGCACAACCTACGAGCAGTACTTC. The chain joins TRBV29-1 to TRBJ2-7; TRBD2 is a possible D gene (5 bases). CDR1 is SQVTM and CDR2 is ANQGSEA in the germline V gene. Trimming stripped 5 bases from V and 2 bases from J, with 10 bases between. The CDR3 runs 12 residues.

The chain links TRBV15 to TRBJ2-3, with D uncertain. Germline V gives CDR1 LNHNV, CDR2 YYDKDF (reference sequence). Trimming shortened V by 3 bases and J by 5 bases, and 6 bases separated the two germline ends. The CDR3 runs 12 residues. The CDR3 sequence is CATSREIDTQYF. The CDR3 nucleotides read TGTGCCACCAGCAGGGAGATAGATACGCAGTATTTT.

The chain employs TRBV19 and TRBJ2-5, with a tentative D call TRBD1 (6 bases). The CDR3 has 13 residues. The germline CDR1 and CDR2 sequences are LNHDA and SQIVND (reference sequence). Deletions cut 3 bases from V and 6 bases from J, with 11 bases between. Here the CDR3 reads CASSILRGQTQYF. The CDR3 nucleotides read TGTGCCAGTAGTATCCTCAGGGGCCAGACCCAGTACTTC.

J is TRBJ2-7 and V is TRBV23-1; a possible D gene is TRBD1 (6 bases). TRBV23-1 is classed as an ORF, of uncertain function. This CDR3 contains 12 residues. With 8 bases removed from V and 5 bases from J, the gap between germline ends came to 13 bases. The CDR3 bases are TGCGCCAGCGGAACCACAGGGCACGAGCAGTACTTC. Amino acid sequence: CASGTTGHEQYF.

The chain uses TRBV6-6 and TRBJ1-6; D is perhaps TRBD1 (6 bases). Germline CDR1 MNHNY, CDR2 SVGAGI (reference sequence). This CDR3 contains 13 residues. Trimming took 8 bases from V and 8 from J, leaving 13 bases between them. This chain's CDR3 is CASVWTAYSPLHF. CDR3 DNA sequence: TGTGCCAGCGTGTGGACAGCTTATTCACCCCTCCACTTT.

The chain employs TRBV9 and TRBJ2-2; 9 positions match TRBD2. The junction had 7 bases not matched to a gene; V was cut back by 4 bases and J by 3 bases. Germline CDR1 is SGDLS and CDR2 is YYNGEE. The CDR3 has 16 amino acids. The CDR3 bases are TGTGCCAGCAGCTCTCGACTAGCGGAAGACACCGGGGAGCTGTTTTTT. It encodes CASSSRLAEDTGELFF.

The chain links TRBV25-1 to TRBJ2-2; 9 bases are a match to TRBD1. Losses at the gene ends were 5 bases for V and 7 bases for J; bases not matched to a gene: 5. CDR1 MGHDK and CDR2 SYGVNS come from the germline V gene. The CDR3 is 14 residues long. The CDR3 coding sequence is TGTGCCAGCAGTAGGGACAGGGCGCACGGGGAGCTGTTTTTT. It is translated as CASSRDRAHGELFF.

The rearrangement links TRBV2 to TRBJ1-6; D is ambiguous. Trimming took off 3 bases at V and 6 bases at J, with 3 bases between the two ends. Germline V gene sequence: CDR1 SNHLY, CDR2 FYNNEI. The CDR3 contains 12 residues. CDR3 region: CASSETNSPLHF. The CDR3 DNA reads as TGTGCCAGCAGTGAGACTAATTCACCCCTCCACTTT.

The J gene is TRBJ2-3, the V gene TRBV25-1, with 8 bases identical to TRBD2. V gave up 6 bases and J gave up 4 bases; unmatched junction bases: 6. The CDR3 spans 14 residues. The germline CDR1 and CDR2 sequences are MGHDK and SYGVNS. CDR3 sequence (DNA): TGTGCCAGCAGACTGGGCGGGGGGTCAGATACGCAGTATTTT. The encoded protein is CASRLGGGSDTQYF.

The chain employs TRBV7-2 and TRBJ2-7, with TRBD2 as a possible D gene (6 bases). Germline V lookup: CDR1 SGHTA, CDR2 FQGNSA. V was pared by 8 bases and J by 3 bases, with 14 bases between. The CDR3 has 13 residues. This chain's CDR3 is CASGLASNYEQYF. As DNA, the CDR3 is TGTGCCAGCGGGCTAGCGAGTAACTACGAGCAGTACTTC.

This chain joins TRBV30 and TRBJ2-2; TRBD1 agrees at 7 bases. Looked up from germline, CDR1 is GTSNPN and CDR2 is SVGIG (reference sequence). The CDR3 runs 15 residues. The trim removed 3 bases at V and 2 bases at J, leaving 6 bases unmatched. CDR3 in amino acids: CAWRTGQINTGELFF. For the CDR3, the DNA is TGTGCCTGGAGAACGGGACAGATAAACACCGGGGAGCTGTTTTTT.